The sample holds a few counts of the clone carrying this TCR beta chain. Its antigen is not identified. Vbeta (60) and Jbeta (13) primers were used in the PCR. Only in-frame clones appear in the TCRdb table, and some are missing; sequencing was by immunoSEQ multiplex PCR. This table holds more than 75,000 clones, about 68% found once. While unrecorded immune exposures were likely, the donors were nominally healthy when sampled. The sample comes from a study of cytomegalovirus exposure and HLA in healthy donors. Study-level results: Other equally common chains were less clonally expanded than HLA-associated TCR beta chains, a later analysis showed. Being productive about 87% or about 30% of the time was typical of most TCR beta V segments in an earlier analysis. Donors belonging to an Asian-associated ancestry cluster reportedly showed fewer N-insertions in productive TCRs than the approximately 700-donor mean, according to what a later analysis found.

CDR3 size: 16 residues. The germline V gene encodes CDR1 MNHEY and CDR2 SMNVEV (reference sequence). The ends were cut back, 6 bases at V and 4 bases at J, with 21 bases in the middle. The sequenced sample consisted of PBMCs. The chain has TRBV27 and TRBJ2-5, with D possibly being TRBD2 (6 bases). This receptor was obtained from a man aged 35-49 years in good health and CMV-seropositive. The CDR3 coding sequence is TGTGCCAGCAGCCTCCACTCGGGGGACCCCCCAGAGACCCAGTACTTC. Translating gives CASSLHSGDPPETQYF.